This TCR beta chain stems from a study of control samples from healthy donors and cancer patients. The table came from immunoSEQ multiplex PCR; TCRdb's copy has only in-frame clones and leaves some out. The sample carries more than 60,000 clones, roughly nine tenths recorded once. This CDR3 is built from 14 residues. Trimming at V came to 10 bases and at J to 4 bases, leaving 12 bases not matched to a gene. Per germline, CDR1 SGHTS and CDR2 YDEGEE. Sequenced: PBMCs. This TCR was sampled from a woman aged 45-65 years with colorectal cancer. The chain combines TRBV5-8 with TRBJ2-5; 8 nucleotides match TRBD2. The CDR3 region is CASRRGLGGETQYF. As DNA, the CDR3 is TGTGCCTCCAGAAGGGGACTAGGAGGAGAGACCCAGTACTTC.